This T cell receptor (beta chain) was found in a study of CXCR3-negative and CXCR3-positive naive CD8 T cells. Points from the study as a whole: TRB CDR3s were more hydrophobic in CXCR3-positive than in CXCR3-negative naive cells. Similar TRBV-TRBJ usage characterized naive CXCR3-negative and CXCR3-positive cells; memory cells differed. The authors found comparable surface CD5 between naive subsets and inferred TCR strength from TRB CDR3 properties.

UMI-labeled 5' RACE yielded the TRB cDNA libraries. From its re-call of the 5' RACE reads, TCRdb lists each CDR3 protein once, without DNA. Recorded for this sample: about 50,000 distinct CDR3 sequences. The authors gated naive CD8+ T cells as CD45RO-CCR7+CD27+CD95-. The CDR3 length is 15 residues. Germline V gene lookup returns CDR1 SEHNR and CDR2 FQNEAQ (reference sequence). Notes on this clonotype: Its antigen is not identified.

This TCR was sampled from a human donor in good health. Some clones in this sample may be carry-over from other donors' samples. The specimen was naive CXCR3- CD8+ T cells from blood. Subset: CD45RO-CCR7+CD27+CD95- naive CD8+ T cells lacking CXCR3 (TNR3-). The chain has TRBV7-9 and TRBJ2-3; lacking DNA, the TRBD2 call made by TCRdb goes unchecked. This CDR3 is CASSLALAGTDTQYF.